The 12 T cell receptor beta chains listed next were all sequenced from one sample in a study of blood T cell repertoires in COVID-19 (dated by TCRdb to 2018 to 2020). The library was generated by the immunoSEQ multiplex PCR assay. As stored in TCRdb, this immuneACCESS dataset retains in-frame rearrangements with V and J assigned. A fraction of the clones does not appear; measured against another copy, unresolved V genes explain less than half of the discrepancy, and the remainder lacks a known reason. This sample has about 200,000 clones in its table, and 70% to 85% of those were observed once. 6% to 8% of the sample belongs to the ten largest clones. The specimen sequenced was peripheral blood. The receptors here all came from a human donor with acute or convalescent COVID-19. The donor label of this sample is uncertain.

The genes are TRBV12-3 or TRBV12-4 and TRBJ2-4; 8 nucleotides match TRBD1. This CDR3 is 13 amino acids long. V was clipped by 11 bases and J by 2 bases; unmatched bases: 5. Here the CDR3 reads CAQRTGPKNIQYF. The CDR3 nucleotides are TGTGCCCAAAGGACAGGGCCCAAAAACATTCAGTACTTC.

The V gene is TRBV5-1, the J gene TRBJ2-3, with 11 bases identical to TRBD2. The CDR3 is made up of 16 amino acids. The V segment lost 4 bases and the J segment 2 bases; nucleotides outside the gene matches: 6. Germline V gene data show CDR1 as SGHRS and CDR2 as YFSETQ. CDR3 in amino acids: CASSVGTSGPTDTQYF. CDR3 DNA sequence: TGCGCCAGCAGCGTGGGGACTAGCGGCCCCACAGATACGCAGTATTTT.

The chain employs TRBV27 and TRBJ2-7; tentative D call: TRBD1 (6 bases). Per germline, CDR1 MNHEY and CDR2 SMNVEV (reference sequence). V gave up 4 bases and J gave up 2 bases, with 12 bases separating them. This CDR3 spans 14 amino acids. The CDR3 region is CASSWGQGPYEQYF. The CDR3 coding sequence is TGTGCCAGCAGTTGGGGGCAGGGACCCTACGAGCAGTACTTC.

The V gene is TRBV21-1, the J gene TRBJ2-3; the table names TRBD1, a call not compared with the DNA. TRBV21-1 is assigned pseudogene status. The CDR3 loop spans 17 amino acids. The CDR3 nucleotides are TGTGCCAGCAGCAAAGTAGGCAGGGGAGATGGAACAGATACGCAGTATTTT. Protein sequence: CASSKVGRGDGTDTQYF.

The chain has TRBV5-1 and TRBJ1-4; 9 bases fit TRBD1. The CDR3 has 15 amino acids. V lost 4 bases to trimming and J lost 8 bases; unmatched junction nucleotides: 9. Germline V gives CDR1 SGHRS, CDR2 YFSETQ. CDR3 in DNA: TGCGCCAGCAGCCCCCCGGGACAGGGTGGAGAAAAACTGTTTTTT. It is translated as CASSPPGQGGEKLFF.

In this sample, this clone turned up a few times. V is TRBV7-9 and J is TRBJ2-2, with a possible D match to TRBD2 (6 bases). Trimming left V 1 base short and J 7 bases short, with 10 bases between. This CDR3 is 14 amino acids long. The germline V gene encodes CDR1 SEHNR and CDR2 FQNEAQ (reference sequence). CDR3 nucleotide sequence: TGTGCCAGCAGCTTAGATGCGGGGATCGGGGAGCTGTTTTTT. Amino acid sequence: CASSLDAGIGELFF.

The V gene is TRBV6-6, the J gene TRBJ2-6, with 7 bases matching TRBD1. The junction had 5 bases not matched to a gene; V was cut back by 6 bases and J by 0 bases. The germline gives CDR1 MNHNY, CDR2 SVGAGI (reference sequence). The CDR3 totals 16 residues. The DNA of the CDR3 is TGTGCCAGCAGCCGGGACAGCAGCTCTGGGGCCAACGTCCTGACTTTC. Translation gives CASSRDSSSGANVLTF.

V gene TRBV24-1 combines with J gene TRBJ2-1; 7 bases match TRBD2. The germline gives CDR1 KGHDR, CDR2 SFDVKD. CDR3 size: 14 residues. V shed 4 bases and J 5 bases; nucleotides not matched to a gene: 4. CDR3 nucleotides: TGTGCCACCAGTGAAGCGGGACTAAACAATGAGCAGTTCTTC. It codes for CATSEAGLNNEQFF.

V gene TRBV6-1 combines with J gene TRBJ1-5; 10 bases match TRBD1. The germline V gene encodes CDR1 MNHNS and CDR2 SASEGT. This CDR3 contains 17 residues. The V and J ends lost 4 bases and 0 bases, in that order; junction bases with no gene match: 6. This CDR3 reads CASSGDRGGVSNQPQHF. In DNA form, the CDR3 reads TGTGCCAGCAGTGGGGACAGGGGCGGCGTTAGCAATCAGCCCCAGCATTTT.

This clone was detected only once. J is TRBJ2-6 and V is TRBV9; possibly TRBD2 for D (6 bases). The V gene lost 2 bases and the J gene lost 2 bases, with 14 bases spanning the gap. The length of the CDR3 is 17 residues. Looked up from germline, CDR1 is SGDLS and CDR2 is YYNGEE. The CDR3 nucleotides are TGTGCCAGCAGCGTGTACGGGAGTGGGACTGGGGCCAACGTCCTGACTTTC. Translating gives CASSVYGSGTGANVLTF.

About this clone: Other DNA sequences in the same sample also yield this CDR3. This chain links TRBV30 with TRBJ1-6, with 11 bases that match TRBD1. Per germline, CDR1 GTSNPN and CDR2 SVGIG (reference sequence). V gave up 3 bases and J gave up 7 bases; unmatched junction bases: 5. This CDR3 has 15 amino acids. CDR3 in amino acids: CAWSPGTGGNSPLHF. The CDR3 DNA is TGTGCCTGGAGCCCTGGGACAGGGGGGAATTCACCCCTCCACTTT.

The genes are TRBV28 and TRBJ1-1; 8 bases agree with TRBD1. Losses at the gene ends were 5 bases for V and 1 base for J; bases not matched to a gene: 12. The CDR3 totals 17 residues. Germline V gene lookup returns CDR1 MDHEN and CDR2 SYDVKM. CDR3 residues: CASSTGTGRAENTEAFF. The CDR3 nucleotides are TGTGCCAGCAGTACGGGGACAGGTCGGGCGGAGAACACTGAAGCTTTCTTT.